Listed below are T cell receptor beta chains from one sample, sequenced in a study of a mutant IDH1 vaccine in newly diagnosed glioma. The antigens for these receptors are not known. Only in-frame clones appear in the TCRdb table, and some are missing; sequencing was by immunoSEQ multiplex PCR. The sample includes approximately 81,000 clones, around 85% of them seen just once. The specimen comprised PBMCs, sampled from a glioma patient whose treatment included an IDH1 peptide vaccine. The receptors originated from a man between 25 and 39 years old with glioma. Some clones in this sample may be carry-over from other donors' samples. Both conserved end residues are part of each CDR3. A D gene is named only where the DNA matches it firmly. Some rows mark clone size as missing; the rest say once, few, many or name a class of expanded clone.

V gene,J gene,clone size,D gene,CDR3 DNA,CDR3 protein
TRBV6-1,TRBJ1-1,-,TRBD1,TGTGCCAGCAGACTGGACAGGGGCACTGAAGCTTTCTTT,CASRLDRGTEAFF
TRBV7-6,TRBJ2-7,-,TRBD1,TGTGCCAGCAGCTTGGGAGACAGGGAGTTGTCCTACGAGCAGTACTTC,CASSLGDRELSYEQYF
TRBV6-1,TRBJ2-1,-,-,TGTGCCAGCAATTACGGGCTATACAATGAGCAGTTCTTC,CASNYGLYNEQFF
TRBV27,TRBJ2-3,-,-,TGTGCCAGCAAATGGGCAGATACGCAGTATTTT,CASKWADTQYF
TRBV20-1,TRBJ2-7,-,-,TGCAGTGCTAGCGGGGCCGAGCAGTACTTC,CSASGAEQYF
TRBV30,TRBJ1-1,-,-,TGTGCCTGGAGTCCAGAGTGGAACACTGAAGCTTTCTTT,CAWSPEWNTEAFF
TRBV19,TRBJ1-5,-,TRBD1,TGTGCCAGTAGTATTAGAGGGGGGACAGGGGAGGTCCGCAATCAGCCCCAGCATTTT,CASSIRGGTGEVRNQPQHF
TRBV28,TRBJ2-7,-,-,TGTGCCAGCAGCCTATATCCGACACCCTACTACGAGCAGTACTTC,CASSLYPTPYYEQYF
TRBV29-1,TRBJ1-1,-,-,TGCAGCGTTGTTGGCGGGAGAACTGAAGCTTTCTTT,CSVVGGRTEAFF
TRBV14,TRBJ2-1,-,TRBD2,TGTGCCAGCAGCCCTGGGACTAGTCGGGTTTACAATGAGCAGTTCTTC,CASSPGTSRVYNEQFF
TRBV19,TRBJ2-3,-,-,TGTGCCAGCCAGGAGGGGGCTAGCACAGATACGCAGTATTTT,CASQEGASTDTQYF
TRBV7-7,TRBJ2-5,-,-,TGTGCCAGCAGCTTAGTTTATGGGGAAGAGACCCAGTACTTC,CASSLVYGEETQYF
TRBV5-1,TRBJ2-5,-,TRBD2,TGCGCCAGCAGCAAAAGACTAGCGGGGACACAAGAGACCCAGTACTTC,CASSKRLAGTQETQYF
TRBV18,TRBJ2-5,-,TRBD2,TGTGCCAGCTCAGGACTAGCGGGGGAAGAGACCCAGTACTTC,CASSGLAGEETQYF
TRBV27,TRBJ2-1,few,TRBD2,TGTGCCAGCAGTTATAGCGGGATGGTGGATGAGCAGTTCTTC,CASSYSGMVDEQFF
TRBV19,TRBJ1-6,few,TRBD1,TGTGCCAGTAGGGTAACGGGACAGAGCAATTCACCCCTCCACTTT,CASRVTGQSNSPLHF
TRBV27,TRBJ2-3,-,-,TGTGCCAGCCGAAGTGGGGGTCTCTACGATACGCAGTATTTT,CASRSGGLYDTQYF
TRBV11-2,TRBJ1-3,-,-,TGTGCCAGCAGCTTAGTTGGGTTCTCTGGAAACACCATATATTTT,CASSLVGFSGNTIYF
TRBV5-1,TRBJ2-6,-,-,TGCGCCAGCAGCTCCTCCCCCGACTCTGGGGCCAACGTCCTGACTTTC,CASSSSPDSGANVLTF
TRBV7-9,TRBJ2-7,-,-,TGTGCCAGCAGCTTAGACAGCTCCTACGAGCAGTACTTC,CASSLDSSYEQYF
TRBV28,TRBJ1-2,-,-,TGTGCCAGCAGCGTCTTTACAGGGTTATACACCTTC,CASSVFTGLYTF
TRBV4-3,TRBJ1-4,-,-,TGCGCCAGCAGCCAACAGGCAGGGGCGAATAATGAAAAACTGTTTTTT,CASSQQAGANNEKLFF
TRBV2,TRBJ2-3,-,-,TGTGCCAGCAGTGGGGATATTTTCACAGATACGCAGTATTTT,CASSGDIFTDTQYF
TRBV20-1,TRBJ2-5,-,-,TGCAGTGCTAAGGGGGGGGAGACCCAGTACTTC,CSAKGGETQYF
TRBV7-9,TRBJ1-5,-,-,TGTGCCTCGGGAGAGGGCTATCAGCCCCAGCATTTT,CASGEGYQPQHF
TRBV6-5,TRBJ1-4,-,-,TGTGCCAGCAGTTACTCCGGTGCAACTAATGAAAAACTGTTTTTT,CASSYSGATNEKLFF
TRBV7-6,TRBJ1-2,once,TRBD1,TGTGCCAGCAGCAGGGACAGGGGGGGTGGCTACACCTTC,CASSRDRGGGYTF
TRBV7-9,TRBJ1-1,-,-,TGTGCCAGCAGCTTAGGGGTCGTTAACACTGAAGCTTTCTTT,CASSLGVVNTEAFF
TRBV15,TRBJ2-5,-,-,TGTGCCACCACAAACTCCTGGGGACCCGAAGAGACCCAGTACTTC,CATTNSWGPEETQYF
TRBV5-8,TRBJ2-5,-,-,TGTGCCAGCAGCTTGCGGGGCAGGTCTCAAGAGACCCAGTACTTC,CASSLRGRSQETQYF
TRBV5-1,TRBJ1-1,-,-,TGCGCCAGCAGCTTGGCCAGAGGAGGGAACACTGAAGCTTTCTTT,CASSLARGGNTEAFF
TRBV28,TRBJ2-7,-,-,TGTGCCAGCAGGTCCCTCTACGAGCAGTACTTC,CASRSLYEQYF
TRBV4-2,TRBJ1-2,-,-,TGTGCCAGCAGCCAAGATAATATAAGGGCACATAACTATGGCTACACCTTC,CASSQDNIRAHNYGYTF
TRBV10-3,TRBJ2-7,once,-,TGTGCCATTCTCGGCGCGGGACAGAATATGTCCTACGAGCAGTACTTC,CAILGAGQNMSYEQYF
TRBV6-5,TRBJ2-5,-,-,TGTGCCAGCAGTTCCCGACCGACAGGCGAGACCCAGTACTTC,CASSSRPTGETQYF
TRBV27,TRBJ2-1,-,TRBD2,TGTGCCAGCAGAGCAGTAGCGGGACTAGCGGCCGGGAAGAGCTCCTACAATGAGCAGTTCTTC,CASRAVAGLAAGKSSYNEQFF
TRBV29-1,TRBJ2-4,-,-,TGCAGCGGGGGTGGAGGAGCCAAAAACATTCAGTACTTC,CSGGGGAKNIQYF
TRBV5-6,TRBJ2-3,-,-,TGTGCCAGCAGCTTGGGACTAGGAGGCACAGATACGCAGTATTTT,CASSLGLGGTDTQYF
TRBV5-8,TRBJ2-7,-,-,TGTGCCAGCAGCTTGGGGGGCTACTCCTACGAGCAGTACTTC,CASSLGGYSYEQYF
TRBV7-9,TRBJ2-7,once,-,TGTGCCAGCAGCTTAGCGGCGGGCTCCTACGAGCAGTACTTC,CASSLAAGSYEQYF
TRBV4-2,TRBJ1-6,once,-,TGTGCCAGCAGCCAAGTTGACTGGGAGAATTCACCCCTCCACTTT,CASSQVDWENSPLHF
TRBV29-1,TRBJ1-6,once,TRBD1,TGCAGCGTGAGGACAGGATTCAATTCACCCCTCCACTTT,CSVRTGFNSPLHF
TRBV6-5,TRBJ2-1,-,TRBD2,TGTGCCAGCGGCAAGCGGGAGACTAGGAACAATGAGCAGTTCTTC,CASGKRETRNNEQFF